This T cell receptor (beta chain) is from a study of tumor-infiltrating lymphocytes in primary liver carcinoma (dated by TCRdb to between 2016 and 2019). Concerning the study at large: Of the five patients, three men and two women aged 30 to 69 years, four had hepatocellular carcinoma and one had combined HCC and intrahepatic cholangiocarcinoma. The five patients had tumors staged T1-T3 N0M0, with maximum diameters ranging from about 4 to 10 cm. Samples yielded roughly 3.5 to 8 million productive TCRbeta reads; read depth did not differ significantly between tissue types. TCRbeta repertoire sequencing, expression microarrays and whole-exome sequencing were combined in the study across five regions of each liver tumor, with adjacent normal tissue and blood also included. A total of about 35 specimens from 5 patients, comprising some 25 tumor regions, 5 adjacent noncancerous liver tissues and 5 peripheral blood samples, were covered by TCRbeta repertoire sequencing. To link TCRbeta repertoire diversity to the local molecular phenotype, the 25 or so tumor region samples were profiled with Agilent mRNA microarrays. Reproducibility between technical replicate repertoires was high, with correlation coefficients above 0.95 and mean shared-clone rates about 0.9.

Starting from approximately 500 ng total RNA, TCRbeta-specific cDNA was produced by reverse transcription with a constant-region primer and ProtoScript II reverse transcriptase. Three nested multiplex PCR rounds, following a slightly modified ARM-PCR procedure, were used to build the TCRbeta libraries. Each of the first two PCR rounds ran for approximately 10 cycles and used multiplex TRBV1-TRBV30 forward primers together with a Cbeta reverse primer. Sample barcodes and Illumina adapters were added in a final 25-cycle PCR using Deep VentR polymerase. Before sequencing, amplicons between 200 and 500 bp were purified from gel using a QIAquick gel extraction kit. TCRbeta amplicons were sequenced on an Illumina HiSeq 2500 with 250-bp paired-end reads. The source study handled its data this way. Quality trimming of reads was performed with Trimmomatic v0.33, and paired reads were merged with FLASH v1.2.11 so that full CDR3 sequences could be recovered. V, D and J germline segments were assigned to the rearranged TCRbeta sequences by MiGEC v1.2.1b. VDJtools v1.0.0 computed clonotype statistics and Shannon-Wiener diversity indices. To cut down on sampling bias, every analysis after diversity analysis relied on just the 250 most abundant clonotypes from each sample. In-frame beta chains were kept once TCRdb had trimmed the public reads at Q25 with fastp and called clones with MiXCR. Rows matching on CDR3 protein sequence are summarized as one entry with the most common DNA and genes. The V and J calls were not made by the authors but by TCRdb's processing. Present in this sample are approximately 110,000 distinct CDR3 sequences, 64% of which were seen just once. Jointly, the top ten make up around 8.2% of the sample.

The germline V gene (reference sequence) supplies CDR1 SGHKS and CDR2 YYEKEE. The CDR3 spans 15 residues, from the cysteine through the phenylalanine. The retained sequence is limited to the CDR3, 45 bases, with the frame set at the first base. A word on this clonotype: It has no known antigen specificity. It may be a read error: a sequence one base away is much more abundant.

Summary of the overall study and its limitations: Only the TCR beta chain was sequenced, which likely underestimates true repertoire diversity because unpaired alpha chains were not captured. Only about 8-24% of top clones were present in all five regions of a tumor, suggesting spatial heterogeneity of tumor-infiltrating T cells. Comparison of CD4+ and CD8+ T cell repertoires was precluded by the use of bulk unsorted samples. Pairs of tumor regions showed greater repertoire overlap (mean about 36%) than tumor-adjacent pairs (approximately 17%) or tumor-blood pairs (roughly 14%), which is consistent with antigen-driven expansion. Only 4 or 5 patients were included in the study, and the authors note that the findings should be validated in a larger study. Compared with blood, tumors had a significantly larger share of the repertoire taken up by the top 250 clones (p = 0.039).

Total RNA and DNA were co-extracted without cell sorting from around 20-30 mg of bulk tissue using the AllPrep DNA/RNA mini kit. Between late 2015 and early 2016, about 5 patients in China with histopathologically diagnosed primary liver carcinoma had their tumors surgically resected. Chronic HBV infection was present in the patients, and the patients were treatment-naive at sampling. Each tumor was sampled at five spatially separated regions: the tumor centre plus the superior, inferior, left-lateral and right-lateral poles. Histology showed that every tumor sample contained more than 85% viable tumor cells. Fresh tumor and adjacent tissue pieces were bisected; one half was stored in RNAlater at -80°C, the other sent for histology.

The sample was liver tumor tissue from sampling region 3. Interpreted using the paper, the cell subset or site label stands for: tumor region T3, left-lateral pole. This receptor was taken from a woman aged 60-75 years with primary liver carcinoma and hepatitis B virus infection. The chain is encoded by TRBV5-5 joined to TRBJ2-1, and perhaps TRBD1 as D gene, on 7 matching bases. The nucleotide sequence reads as follows: TGTGGCAGCAGCTTGGCCGGGGGACAGAACAATGAGCAGTTCTTC. It codes for CGSSLAGGQNNEQFF.